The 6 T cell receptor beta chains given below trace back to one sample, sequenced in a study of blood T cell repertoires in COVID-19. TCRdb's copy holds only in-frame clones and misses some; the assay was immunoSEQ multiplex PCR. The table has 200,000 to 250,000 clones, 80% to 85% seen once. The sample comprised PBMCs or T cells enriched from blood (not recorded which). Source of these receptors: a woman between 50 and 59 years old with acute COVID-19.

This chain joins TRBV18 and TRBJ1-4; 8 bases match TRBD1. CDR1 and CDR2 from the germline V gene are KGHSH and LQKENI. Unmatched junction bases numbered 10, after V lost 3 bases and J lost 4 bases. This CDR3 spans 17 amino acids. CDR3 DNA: TGTGCCAGCTCACCTATCGCCGGGACAGGAAGTAATGAAAAACTGTTTTTT. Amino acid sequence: CASSPIAGTGSNEKLFF.

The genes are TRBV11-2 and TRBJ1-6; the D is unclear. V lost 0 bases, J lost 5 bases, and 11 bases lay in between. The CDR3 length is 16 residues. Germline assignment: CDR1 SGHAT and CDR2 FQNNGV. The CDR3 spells CASSLDPRFDNSPLHF. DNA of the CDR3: TGTGCCAGCAGCTTAGATCCGCGGTTCGATAATTCACCCCTCCACTTT.

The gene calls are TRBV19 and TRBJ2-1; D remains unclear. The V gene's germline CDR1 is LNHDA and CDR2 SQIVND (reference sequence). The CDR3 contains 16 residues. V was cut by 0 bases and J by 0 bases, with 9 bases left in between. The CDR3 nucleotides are TGTGCCAGTAGTATAGATCGCACGGGCTCCTACAATGAGCAGTTCTTC. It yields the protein CASSIDRTGSYNEQFF.

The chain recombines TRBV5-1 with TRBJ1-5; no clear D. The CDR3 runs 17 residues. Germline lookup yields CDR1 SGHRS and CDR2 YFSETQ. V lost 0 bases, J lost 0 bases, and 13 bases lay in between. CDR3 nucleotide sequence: TGCGCCAGCAGCTTGGGTGTTGTGGGAGTTAGCAATCAGCCCCAGCATTTT. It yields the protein CASSLGVVGVSNQPQHF.

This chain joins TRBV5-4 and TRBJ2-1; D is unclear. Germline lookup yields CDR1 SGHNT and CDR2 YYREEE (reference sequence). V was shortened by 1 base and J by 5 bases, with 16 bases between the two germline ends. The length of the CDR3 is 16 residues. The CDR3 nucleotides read TGTGCCAGCAGCTTGTTCCAGAACAGCTTGGACAATGAGCAGTTCTTC. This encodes CASSLFQNSLDNEQFF.

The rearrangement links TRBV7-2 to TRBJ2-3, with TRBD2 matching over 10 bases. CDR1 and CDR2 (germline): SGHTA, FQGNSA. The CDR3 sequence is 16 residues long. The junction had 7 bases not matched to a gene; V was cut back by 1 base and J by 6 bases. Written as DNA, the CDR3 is TGTGCCAGCAGCTTAGGGCTAGCGGGAGAGTACGATACGCAGTATTTT. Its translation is CASSLGLAGEYDTQYF.